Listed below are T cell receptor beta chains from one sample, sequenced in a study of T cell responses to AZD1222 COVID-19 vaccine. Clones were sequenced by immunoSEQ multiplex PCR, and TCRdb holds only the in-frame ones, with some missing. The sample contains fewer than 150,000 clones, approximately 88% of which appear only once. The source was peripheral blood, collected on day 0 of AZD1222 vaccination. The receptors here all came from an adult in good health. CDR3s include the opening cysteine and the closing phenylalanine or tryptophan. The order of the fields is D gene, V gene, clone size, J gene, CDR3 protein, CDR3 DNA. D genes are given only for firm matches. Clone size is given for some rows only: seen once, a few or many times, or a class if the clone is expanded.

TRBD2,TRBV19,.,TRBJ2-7,CASSIREGSEQYF,TGTGCCAGTAGTATACGGGAGGGGAGCGAGCAGTACTTC
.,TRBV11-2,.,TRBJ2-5,CASSRGNGQETQYF,TGTGCCAGCAGCCGCGGGAATGGCCAAGAGACCCAGTACTTC
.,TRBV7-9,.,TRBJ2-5,CASSAPSGVQETQYF,TGTGCCAGCAGCGCACCGTCGGGGGTCCAAGAGACCCAGTACTTC
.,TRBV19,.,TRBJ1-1,CASSIIRGDTEAFF,TGTGCCAGTAGTATTATACGAGGGGACACTGAAGCTTTCTTT
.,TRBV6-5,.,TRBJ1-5,CASKGGNQPQHF,TGTGCCAGCAAGGGGGGCAATCAGCCCCAGCATTTT
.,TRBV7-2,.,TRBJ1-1,CASSPGRGTNTEAFF,TGTGCCAGCAGCCCCGGACGGGGAACGAACACTGAAGCTTTCTTT
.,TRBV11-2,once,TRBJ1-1,CASSLDRAINTEAFF,TGTGCCAGCAGCTTAGATAGGGCTATAAACACTGAAGCTTTCTTT
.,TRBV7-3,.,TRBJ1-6,CASSLQKNSPLHF,TGTGCCAGCAGCTTACAAAAAAATTCACCCCTCCACTTT
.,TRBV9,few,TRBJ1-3,CASSPPGVGDTIYF,TGTGCCAGCAGCCCCCCAGGGGTAGGGGACACCATATATTTT
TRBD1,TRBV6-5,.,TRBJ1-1,CASSTRQGLTEAFF,TGTGCCAGCAGTACCAGACAGGGTTTAACTGAAGCTTTCTTT
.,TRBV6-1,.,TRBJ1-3,CASSEAVPGNTIYF,TGTGCCAGCAGTGAAGCAGTCCCAGGAAACACCATATATTTT
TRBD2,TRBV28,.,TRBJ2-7,CASRVAGTSSYEQYF,TGTGCCAGCAGAGTAGCGGGTACAAGCTCCTACGAGCAGTACTTC
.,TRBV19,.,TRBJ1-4,CASSLTQGRGEKLFF,TGTGCCAGTAGTCTAACACAGGGTCGGGGTGAAAAACTGTTTTTT
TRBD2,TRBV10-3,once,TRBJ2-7,CAISGSSGGFEQYF,TGTGCCATCAGTGGATCTAGCGGGGGCTTTGAGCAGTACTTC
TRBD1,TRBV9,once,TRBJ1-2,CASSDNNRGQSFYGYTF,TGTGCCAGCAGCGATAATAACCGGGGACAGAGCTTCTATGGCTACACCTTC
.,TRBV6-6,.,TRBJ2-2,CASTGLDTGELFF,TGTGCCTCAACCGGTCTTGATACCGGGGAGCTGTTTTTT
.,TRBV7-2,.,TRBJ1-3,CASSFRGGNTIYF,TGTGCCAGCAGCTTCCGCGGGGGAAACACCATATATTTT
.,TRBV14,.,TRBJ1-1,CASSQVSGAGTEAFF,TGTGCCAGCAGCCAAGTGTCAGGGGCCGGGACTGAAGCTTTCTTT